This TCR beta chain was identified in a study of cytotoxic CD8 clonotypes in ibrutinib-treated CLL. Study results and limitations: Clonality went up at the time of ibrutinib response, stayed stable in sustained remission, and later dropped back toward its baseline level at progression. Progressing and sustained-remission patients had different sampling times.

This table comes from immunoSEQ multiplex PCR, and its TCRdb copy is limited to in-frame clones, with some not included. This table holds some 200,000 clones, roughly 65% found once. This clone was observed a handful of times. Its antigen is as yet unknown. This CDR3 has 18 residues. V lost 4 bases to trimming and J lost 5 bases; unmatched junction nucleotides: 11. Per germline, CDR1 SGDLS and CDR2 YYNGEE. The TCR was taken from a human donor with chronic lymphocytic leukemia. The rearrangement links TRBV9 to TRBJ2-5; TRBD2 aligns across 16 bases. The sample in question was PBMCs, obtained after 12 months of ibrutinib treatment. The CDR3 protein is CASSPRGLAGGPLETQYF. The CDR3 DNA is TGTGCCAGCAGCCCCCGGGGACTAGCGGGAGGGCCATTGGAGACCCAGTACTTC.